This record covers a single T cell receptor (beta chain). Here immunoSEQ multiplex PCR was the method, and the copy in TCRdb shows in-frame clones only, minus some. The sample lists about 98,000 clones; about 90% were seen once. Time point given: baseline, week 1 (first vaccination visit). Treatment defined: pre-vaccination baseline after standard-of-care therapy. This entry belongs to a study of a mutant IDH1 vaccine in newly diagnosed glioma. The CDR3 is 13 amino acids. Trimming left V 5 bases short and J 8 bases short, with 10 bases between. The germline V gene has CDR1 LNHDA and CDR2 SQIVND (reference sequence).

This TCR was recovered from a woman in her forties or fifties with glioma. This sequence joins TRBV19 and TRBJ1-6; D not resolved. Sequencing used PBMCs, obtained from a glioma patient treated with radiotherapy, temozolomide or both. The chain's CDR3 is CASSLFPDSPLHF. As DNA, the CDR3 is TGTGCCAGTAGTTTATTCCCAGATTCACCCCTCCACTTT.